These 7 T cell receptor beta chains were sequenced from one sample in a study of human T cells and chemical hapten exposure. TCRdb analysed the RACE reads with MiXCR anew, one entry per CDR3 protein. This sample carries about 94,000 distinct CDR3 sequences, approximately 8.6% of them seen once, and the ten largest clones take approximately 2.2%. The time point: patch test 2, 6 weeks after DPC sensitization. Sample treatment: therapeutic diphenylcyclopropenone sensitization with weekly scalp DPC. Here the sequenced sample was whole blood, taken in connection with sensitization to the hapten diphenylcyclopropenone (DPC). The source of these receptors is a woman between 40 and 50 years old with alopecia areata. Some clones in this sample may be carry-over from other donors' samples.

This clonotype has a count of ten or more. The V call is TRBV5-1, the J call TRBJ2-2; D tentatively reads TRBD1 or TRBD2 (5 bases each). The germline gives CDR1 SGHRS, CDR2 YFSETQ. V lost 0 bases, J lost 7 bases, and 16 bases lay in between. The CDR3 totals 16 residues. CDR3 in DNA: TGCGCCAGCAGCTTGGCCGTCGCAGGGACCCTCGGGGAGCTGTTTTTT. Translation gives CASSLAVAGTLGELFF.

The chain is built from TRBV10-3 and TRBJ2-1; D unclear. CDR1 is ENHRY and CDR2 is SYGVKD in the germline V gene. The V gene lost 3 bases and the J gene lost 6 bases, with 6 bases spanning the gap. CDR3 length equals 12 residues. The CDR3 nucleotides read TGTGCCATCAGTGACGCCCTCAATGAGCAGTTCTTC. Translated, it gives CAISDALNEQFF.

The CDR3 bases are TGTGCCACCAGCAGAGATGGAGGGACCTCCTACGAGCAGTACTTC. It specifies CATSRDGGTSYEQYF. V and J are TRBV15 and TRBJ2-7; tentatively, D is TRBD2 (6 bases). CDR3 length: 15 amino acids. Per germline, CDR1 LNHNV and CDR2 YYDKDF (reference sequence). V dropped 0 bases and J dropped 0 bases, with 9 bases sitting between them.

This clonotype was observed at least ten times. CDR3 sequence reads: CASSTGGAPPSNQPQHF. Here the CDR3 DNA reads TGTGCCAGCAGTACAGGGGGCGCTCCCCCCAGCAATCAGCCCCAGCATTTT. The V and J genes are TRBV6-2 or TRBV6-3 and TRBJ1-5; 9 bases are shared with TRBD1. Germline CDR1 reads MNHEY; CDR2 reads SVGEGT. Losses at the gene ends were 5 bases for V and 1 base for J; bases not matched to a gene: 9. The CDR3 is 17 residues long.

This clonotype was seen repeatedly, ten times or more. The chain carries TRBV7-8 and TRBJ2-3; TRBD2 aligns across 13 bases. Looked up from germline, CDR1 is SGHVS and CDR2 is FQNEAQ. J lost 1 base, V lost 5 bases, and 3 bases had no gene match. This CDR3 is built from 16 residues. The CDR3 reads CASSLGLAGGTDTQYF. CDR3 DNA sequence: TGTGCCAGCAGCCTAGGACTAGCGGGAGGCACAGATACGCAGTATTTT.

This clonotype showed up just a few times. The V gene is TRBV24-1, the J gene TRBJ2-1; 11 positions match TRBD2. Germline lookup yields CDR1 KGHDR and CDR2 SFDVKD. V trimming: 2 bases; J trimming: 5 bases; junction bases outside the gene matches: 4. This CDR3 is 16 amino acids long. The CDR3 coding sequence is TGTGCCACCAGTGATTCTAGCGGGAGGTACGACAATGAGCAGTTCTTC. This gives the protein CATSDSSGRYDNEQFF.

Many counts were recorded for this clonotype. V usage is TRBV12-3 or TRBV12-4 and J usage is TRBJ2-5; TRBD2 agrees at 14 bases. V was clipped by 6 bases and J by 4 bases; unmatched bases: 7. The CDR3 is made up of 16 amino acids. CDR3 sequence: CASSLLGLAGGETQYF. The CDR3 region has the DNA TGTGCCAGCAGCCTGCTAGGACTAGCGGGAGGAGAGACCCAGTACTTC.